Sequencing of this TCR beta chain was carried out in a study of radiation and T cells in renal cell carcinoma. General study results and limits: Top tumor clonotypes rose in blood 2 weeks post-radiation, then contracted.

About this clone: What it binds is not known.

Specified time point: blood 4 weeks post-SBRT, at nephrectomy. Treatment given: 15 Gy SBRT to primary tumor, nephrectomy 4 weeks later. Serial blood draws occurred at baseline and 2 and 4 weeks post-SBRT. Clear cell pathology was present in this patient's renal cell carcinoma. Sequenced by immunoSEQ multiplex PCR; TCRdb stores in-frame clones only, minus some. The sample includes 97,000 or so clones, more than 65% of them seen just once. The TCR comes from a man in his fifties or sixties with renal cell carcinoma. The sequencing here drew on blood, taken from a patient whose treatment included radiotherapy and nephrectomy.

In nucleotides, the CDR3 is TGTGCCAGCAGCTTGACAGGGGGGCAGGGTCCCCAGCATTTT. Its translation is CASSLTGGQGPQHF. The J gene is TRBJ1-5, the V gene TRBV5-8; 8 positions match TRBD1. Germline values: CDR1 SGHTS, CDR2 YDEGEE. CDR3 length equals 14 residues. V shed 1 base and J 10 bases; nucleotides not matched to a gene: 7.